The entry below gives a single T cell receptor (beta chain) sequence along with its context. Its antigen remains undetermined. No much larger clonotype is one base removed from it; base qualities were not supplied. Healthy HIV-negative adults with no recently reported acute infections or vaccinations were included as donors. All donors were Caucasian adults living in Nashville, Tennessee, USA. CD4+ T cells were enriched through magnetic negative selection, after which naive cells were positively selected on CD45RA and the remaining negative fraction served as the memory subset. Blood was obtained by leukapheresis, after which PBMCs were separated by Ficoll-Histopaque density gradient centrifugation and cryopreserved in liquid nitrogen vapor phase. Analytical flow cytometry was used to check the purity and quantity of every magnetically sorted T cell population. Genomic DNA was isolated from every sorted fraction and measured by UV absorbance on a Nanodrop 2000c.

The sample belongs to a study of shared clonotypes between healthy human individuals (dated by TCRdb to 2020 to 2021). Study-wide context: The cohort comprised a couple of women and three men aged 18 to 49 years. For each donor, three plates each were used for CD4 naive and CD4 memory, two plates were used for CD8 naive, and one plate was used for CD8 memory. To estimate repertoire size and how much clonotypes are shared between individuals, the study performed deep sequencing of blood TCR repertoires from a few healthy adults. To increase sequencing depth and limit assay-specific biases, different laboratories used diverse techniques to prepare libraries and sequence TCR repertoires. Each donor's leukapheresis produced roughly between about 0.8 and 10 billion PBMCs. The investigation overall reported the following: Rarefaction of sorted-subset datasets indicated incomplete sequencing despite the large sequencing depth. When a few donors were compared, the shared fraction of clonotypes was around 5% for naive CD4, 3.5% to 4% for naive CD8, 2.3% for memory CD4, and 0.35% to 0.4% for memory CD8. Sampling was restricted to blood, and TCR repertoires in tissue are likely to differ from TCR repertoires in blood. Naive subsets generally had larger estimated clonotype richness than memory subsets. The genetic and exposure-history diversity represented was limited by the small number of donors. Compared with non-shared clonotypes, clonotypes shared by all four sorted-subset donors had higher generation probabilities. Pairwise subsampling led to the expectation that sequencing depth would affect the degree of clonotype sharing among donors.

Using the deep immunoSEQ assay, TCR CDR3 regions were amplified from genomic DNA by multiplex PCR. For each cell subset, the extracted genomic DNA was distributed evenly across all wells of several immunoSEQ 96-well plates, and each plate served as one replicate. For sorted subsets, each replicate PCR was loaded with around 220 ng genomic DNA, equivalent to approximately 33,000 T cell genomes. The purified libraries were quantified using a Qubit 3.0 fluorometer, sized with a Bioanalyzer 2100, and then quantified again using the KAPA Library Quantification kit. A separate single-read 150-cycle Illumina NextSeq 550 flow cell was used to sequence each immunoSEQ 96-well plate. In the source study's methods: Because the immunoSEQ output included only junctional sequences and no quality scores, the filtering could not be the same as the filtering used for full-length reads. To assign V/J genes and CDR3, sequences were annotated against IMGT germline references using PyIR, a Python wrapper for IgBLAST v1.9. Any read was removed if the V/J assignment was weak (E-value above 1e-6), the CDR3 was missing, or the read contained stop codons, out-of-frame junctions, or ambiguous translated residues. A V3J clonotype was defined by an identical inferred V gene, J gene, and CDR3 amino acid sequence. The percentage overlap between two repertoires was calculated by dividing the number of shared unique clonotypes by the size of the smaller repertoire. Richness of each repertoire was evaluated using RTK rarefaction, the Chao1 estimator, and Recon v2.1 estimates of unobserved clonotypes. For all TCRbeta clonotypes obtained by the gDNA method from several donors, generation probabilities were computed with OLGA. Sourced from immuneACCESS, this table was stored by TCRdb with only in-frame sequences that have V and J called. A share of the clones is absent; for the studies checked, an unresolved V gene accounts for under half, and the remainder has no known explanation. V and J calls and clone size are given by that table; D and trimming were obtained from the DNA. The sample table records about a million clones; roughly 70% of these occur just once. The top ten hold about 1.5% of the sample.

The germline V gene encodes CDR1 SGHAT and CDR2 FQNNGV. V is pared back by 3 bases and J by 2 bases, with 7 bases lying between the germline termini. Measured from the cysteine to the phenylalanine, the CDR3 is 13 residues long. Just CDR3 DNA is preserved here, 39 bases in frame from base 1. The material sequenced was memory CD4+ T cells sorted from blood. This specimen's cell subset or site label, per the study, means: CD45RA-negative fraction. The receptor was isolated from a man in his late teens or twenties in good health. The rearranged chain carries TRBV11-2 and TRBJ2-5, with no confident D gene call. The CDR3 region reads CASSFKSQETQYF. The DNA sequence follows: TGTGCCAGCAGCTTTAAATCGCAAGAGACCCAGTACTTC.